This TCR beta chain was observed in a study of human T cells and chemical hapten exposure. About the study: Mainly, slight library volume differences in the pool made TCR yields vary.

Time point here: pre-sensitization, week 0. The treatment: therapeutic diphenylcyclopropenone sensitization with weekly scalp DPC. In every case, blood was obtained before the patch test was applied. Between the trimmed V and J ends, which lost 6 bases and 1 base, there was a span of 21 bases. The germline V gene has CDR1 SQVTM and CDR2 ANQGSEA. The CDR3 consists of 16 residues. Study observations and caveats: Controls formed significantly fewer large CDR3 similarity clusters than expanded TCRs did. Alopecia affected the donors, so their immune response may differ from healthy people's.

TCRdb recomputed calls from the RACE reads with MiXCR, one row per CDR3 protein. The sample lists approximately 320,000 distinct CDR3 sequences; around 5.5% were seen once. This clonotype was counted ten times or more. Its antigen remains unidentified. The chain employs TRBV29-1 and TRBJ1-2, with D possibly matching TRBD1 (5 bases). Sample: whole blood, taken in connection with sensitization to the hapten diphenylcyclopropenone (DPC). This TCR was recovered from a woman aged 18-29 years with alopecia areata. Some clones in this sample may be carry-over from other donors' samples. The CDR3 sequence is CSVVQGPGRGNYGYTF. As DNA, the CDR3 is TGCAGCGTAGTCCAGGGTCCCGGGCGGGGTAACTATGGCTACACCTTC. Full variable domain (rest looked up from reference TRBV29-1 and TRBJ1-2): SAVISQKPSRDICQRGTSLTIQCQVDSQVTMMFWYRQQPGQSLTLIATANQGSEATYESGFVIDKFPISRPNLTFSTLTVSNMSPEDSSIYLCSVVQGPGRGNYGYTFGSGTRLTVV.